This T cell receptor beta chain stems from a study of T cells in Graves' hyperthyroidism and ophthalmopathy. The wider study: At initial diagnosis, before any treatment had begun, peripheral blood was obtained.

Trimming cost V 8 bases and J 8 bases, with 24 bases left between them. The CDR3 runs to 16 residues. Study-wide results and caveats: Blood also showed most of the thyroid clonotypes that were expanded above 0.001. The model forecast ophthalmopathy, anticipating it by a median roughly 6.5 months before onset.

The source material, RNA transcripts, was used to amplify TCR beta CDR3 regions. HTBI primers were the set used in a first-round RT-PCR of the TCR CDR3. TCRdb itself ran the multiplex PCR reads through MiXCR, one entry per CDR3 protein. The data show fewer than 600,000 distinct CDR3 sequences, around 15% seen once. To note about this clonotype: Its antigen is not known.

This TCR was recovered from a woman aged 40-49 years with Graves' hyperthyroidism. The chain couples TRBV12-3 or TRBV12-4 to TRBJ1-4; no clear D. Source material: blood. In DNA, the CDR3 is TGTGCCAGCGCCTTATCCGGCACGGGAGGTTGGGAAAAACTGTTTTTT. Its translation: CASALSGTGGWEKLFF.